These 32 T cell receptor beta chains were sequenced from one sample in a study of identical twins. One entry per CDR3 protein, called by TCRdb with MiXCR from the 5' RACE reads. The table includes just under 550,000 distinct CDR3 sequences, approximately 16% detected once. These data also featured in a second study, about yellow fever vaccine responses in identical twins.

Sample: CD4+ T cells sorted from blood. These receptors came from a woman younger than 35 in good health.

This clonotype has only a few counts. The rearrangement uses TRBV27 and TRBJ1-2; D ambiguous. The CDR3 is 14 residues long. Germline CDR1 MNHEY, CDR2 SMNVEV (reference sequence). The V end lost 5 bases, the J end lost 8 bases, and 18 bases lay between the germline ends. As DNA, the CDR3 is TGTGCCAGCAGTCCGGGTCGCGGTCCAATAGGCTACACCTTC. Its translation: CASSPGRGPIGYTF.

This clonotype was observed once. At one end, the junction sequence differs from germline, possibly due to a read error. CDR3 region: CCARDERGERYNEQFF. The CDR3 DNA reads TGCTGTGCTAGAGATGAGAGGGGGGAGCGATACAATGAGCAGTTCTTC. The chain joins TRBV20-1 to TRBJ2-1, with D perhaps TRBD1 or TRBD2 (6 bases each). The CDR3 runs to 16 residues. Germline V lookup: CDR1 DFQATT, CDR2 SNEGSKA (reference sequence).

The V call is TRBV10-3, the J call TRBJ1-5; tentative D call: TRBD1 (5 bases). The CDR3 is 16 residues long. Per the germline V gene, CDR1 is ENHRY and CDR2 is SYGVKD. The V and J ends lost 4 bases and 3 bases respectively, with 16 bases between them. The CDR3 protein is CAISVGGGSSNQPQHF. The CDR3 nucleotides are TGTGCCATCAGTGTTGGGGGTGGCAGTTCCAATCAGCCCCAGCATTTT.

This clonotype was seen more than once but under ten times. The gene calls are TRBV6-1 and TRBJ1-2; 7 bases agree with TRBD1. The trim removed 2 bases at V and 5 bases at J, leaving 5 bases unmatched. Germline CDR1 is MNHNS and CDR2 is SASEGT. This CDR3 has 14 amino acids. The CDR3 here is CASSETGVGYGYTF. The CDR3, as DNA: TGTGCCAGCAGTGAAACAGGGGTGGGTTATGGCTACACCTTC.

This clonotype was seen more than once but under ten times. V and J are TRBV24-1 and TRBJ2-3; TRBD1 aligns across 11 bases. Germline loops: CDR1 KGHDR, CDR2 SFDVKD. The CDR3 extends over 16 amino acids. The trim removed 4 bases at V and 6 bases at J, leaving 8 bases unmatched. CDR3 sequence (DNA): TGTGCCACCAGTGACCTGGACAGGGGGCTAGGTGATACGCAGTATTTT. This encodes CATSDLDRGLGDTQYF.

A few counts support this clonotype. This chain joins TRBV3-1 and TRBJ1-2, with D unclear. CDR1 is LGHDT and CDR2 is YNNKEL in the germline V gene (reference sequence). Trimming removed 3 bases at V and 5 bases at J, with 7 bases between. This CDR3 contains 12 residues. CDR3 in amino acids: CASSQVPYGYTF. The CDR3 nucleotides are TGTGCCAGCAGCCAGGTCCCTTATGGCTACACCTTC.

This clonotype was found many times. This CDR3 reads CASSEILQETQYF. The CDR3 DNA reads TGTGCCAGTAGTGAAATCCTACAAGAGACCCAGTACTTC. This sequence joins TRBV19 and TRBJ2-5; D not certain. This CDR3 region has 13 residues. CDR1 is LNHDA, CDR2 SQIVND, per germline (reference sequence). V was cut by 5 bases and J by 2 bases, with 9 bases left in between.

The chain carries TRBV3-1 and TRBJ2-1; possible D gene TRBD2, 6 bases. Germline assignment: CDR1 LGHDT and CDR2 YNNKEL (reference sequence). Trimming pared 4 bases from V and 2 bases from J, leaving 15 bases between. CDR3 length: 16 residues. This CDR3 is CASSRLTRSTYNEQFF. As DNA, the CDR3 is TGTGCCAGCAGCCGGTTGACTAGATCTACCTACAATGAGCAGTTCTTC.

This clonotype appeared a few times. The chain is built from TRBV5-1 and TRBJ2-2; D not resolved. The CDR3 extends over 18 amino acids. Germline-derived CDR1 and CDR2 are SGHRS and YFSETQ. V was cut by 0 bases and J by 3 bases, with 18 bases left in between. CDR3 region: CASSLGPSWVTDTGELFF. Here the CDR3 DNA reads TGCGCCAGCAGCTTGGGCCCCTCTTGGGTAACGGACACCGGGGAGCTGTTTTTT.

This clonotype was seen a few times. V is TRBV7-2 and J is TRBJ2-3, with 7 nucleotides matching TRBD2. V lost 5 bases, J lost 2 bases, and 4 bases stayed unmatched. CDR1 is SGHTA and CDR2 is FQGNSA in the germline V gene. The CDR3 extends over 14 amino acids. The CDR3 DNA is TGTGCCAGCAGCCCGCGACTAGCCACAGATACGCAGTATTTT. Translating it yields CASSPRLATDTQYF.

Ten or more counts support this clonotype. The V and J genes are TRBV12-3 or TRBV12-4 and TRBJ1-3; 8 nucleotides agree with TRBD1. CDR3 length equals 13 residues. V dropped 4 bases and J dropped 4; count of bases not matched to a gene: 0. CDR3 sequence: CASSSGGGNTIYF. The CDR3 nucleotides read TGTGCCAGCAGTTCAGGGGGCGGAAACACCATATATTTT.

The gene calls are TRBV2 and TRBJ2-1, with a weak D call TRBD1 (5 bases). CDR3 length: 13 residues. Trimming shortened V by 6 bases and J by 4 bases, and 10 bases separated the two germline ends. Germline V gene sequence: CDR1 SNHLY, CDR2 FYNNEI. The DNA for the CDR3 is TGTGCCAGCAGAAAGCAGGGTTACAATGAGCAGTTCTTC. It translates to CASRKQGYNEQFF.

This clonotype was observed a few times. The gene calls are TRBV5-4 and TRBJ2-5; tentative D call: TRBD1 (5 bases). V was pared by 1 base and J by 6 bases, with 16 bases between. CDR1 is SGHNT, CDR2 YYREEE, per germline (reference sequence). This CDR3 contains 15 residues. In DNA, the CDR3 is TGTGCCAGCAGCTTGAGTTGGTCAGGGTTACAGACCCAGTACTTC. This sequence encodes CASSLSWSGLQTQYF.

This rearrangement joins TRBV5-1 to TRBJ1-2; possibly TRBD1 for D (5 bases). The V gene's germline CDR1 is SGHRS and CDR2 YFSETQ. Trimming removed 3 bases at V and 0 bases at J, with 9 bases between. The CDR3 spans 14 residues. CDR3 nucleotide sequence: TGCGCCAGCAGCTACGACAGCTCTAACTATGGCTACACCTTC. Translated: CASSYDSSNYGYTF.

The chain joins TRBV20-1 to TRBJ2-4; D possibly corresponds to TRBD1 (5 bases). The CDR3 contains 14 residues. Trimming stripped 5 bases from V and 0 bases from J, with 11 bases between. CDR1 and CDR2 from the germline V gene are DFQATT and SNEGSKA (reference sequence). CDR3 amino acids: CSAQGYLAKNIQYF. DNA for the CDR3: TGCAGTGCTCAGGGTTACCTAGCCAAAAACATTCAGTACTTC.

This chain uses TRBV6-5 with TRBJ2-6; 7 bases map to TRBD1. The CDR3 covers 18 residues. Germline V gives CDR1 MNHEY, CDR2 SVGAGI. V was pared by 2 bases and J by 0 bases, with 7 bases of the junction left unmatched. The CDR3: CASSYLGQYNSGANVLTF. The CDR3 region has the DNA TGTGCCAGCAGTTACCTGGGACAGTACAACTCTGGGGCCAACGTCCTGACTTTC.

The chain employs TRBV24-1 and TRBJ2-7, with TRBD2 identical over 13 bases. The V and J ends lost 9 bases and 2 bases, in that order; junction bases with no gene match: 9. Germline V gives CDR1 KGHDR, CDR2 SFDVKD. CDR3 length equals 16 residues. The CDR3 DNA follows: TGTGCCACCCCCAGGACTAGCGGGAGTACCCCCTACGAGCAGTACTTC. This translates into CATPRTSGSTPYEQYF.

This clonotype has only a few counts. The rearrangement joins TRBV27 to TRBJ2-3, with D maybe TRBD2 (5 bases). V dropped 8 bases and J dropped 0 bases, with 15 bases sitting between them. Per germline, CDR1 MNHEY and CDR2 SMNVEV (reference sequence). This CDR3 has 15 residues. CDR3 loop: CASHGSSASTDTQYF. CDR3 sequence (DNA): TGTGCCAGCCATGGGAGTAGCGCTAGCACAGATACGCAGTATTTT.

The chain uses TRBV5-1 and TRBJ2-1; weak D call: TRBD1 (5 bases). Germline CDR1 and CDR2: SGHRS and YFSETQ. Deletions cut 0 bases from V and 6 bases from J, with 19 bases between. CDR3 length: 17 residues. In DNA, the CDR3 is TGCGCCAGCAGCTTGGGGTTAACAGGCCGCGGATCCAATGAGCAGTTCTTC. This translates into CASSLGLTGRGSNEQFF.

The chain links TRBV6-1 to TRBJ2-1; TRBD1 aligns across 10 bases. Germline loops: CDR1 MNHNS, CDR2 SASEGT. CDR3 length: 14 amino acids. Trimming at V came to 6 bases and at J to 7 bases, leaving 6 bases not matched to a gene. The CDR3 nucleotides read TGTGCCAGCAGCCGGACAGGGGGGGGTAATGAGCAGTTCTTC. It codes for CASSRTGGGNEQFF.

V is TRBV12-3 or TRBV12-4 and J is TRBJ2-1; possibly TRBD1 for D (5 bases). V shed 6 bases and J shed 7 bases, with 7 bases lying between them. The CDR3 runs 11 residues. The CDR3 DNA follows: TGTGCCAGCAGCAACAGGAATGAGCAGTTCTTC. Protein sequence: CASSNRNEQFF.

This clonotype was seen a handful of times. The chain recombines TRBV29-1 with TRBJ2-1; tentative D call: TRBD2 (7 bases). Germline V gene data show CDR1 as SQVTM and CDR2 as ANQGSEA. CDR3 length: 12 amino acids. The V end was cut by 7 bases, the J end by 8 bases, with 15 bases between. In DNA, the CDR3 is TGCAGCGGACTGTCGGGGGGCGATGAGCAGTTCTTC. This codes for CSGLSGGDEQFF.

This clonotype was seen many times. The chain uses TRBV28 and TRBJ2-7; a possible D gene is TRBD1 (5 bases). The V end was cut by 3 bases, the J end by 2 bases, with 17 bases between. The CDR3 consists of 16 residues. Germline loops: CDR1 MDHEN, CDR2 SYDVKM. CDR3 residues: CASSFTLYRLTYEQYF. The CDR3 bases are TGTGCCAGCAGTTTTACCCTCTACAGGCTGACCTACGAGCAGTACTTC.

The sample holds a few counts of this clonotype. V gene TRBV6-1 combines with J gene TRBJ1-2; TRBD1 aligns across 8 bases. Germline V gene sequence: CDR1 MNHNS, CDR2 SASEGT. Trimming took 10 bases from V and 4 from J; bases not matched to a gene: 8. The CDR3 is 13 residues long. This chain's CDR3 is CATTTGASYGYTF. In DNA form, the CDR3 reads TGTGCCACAACGACAGGGGCCAGCTATGGCTACACCTTC.

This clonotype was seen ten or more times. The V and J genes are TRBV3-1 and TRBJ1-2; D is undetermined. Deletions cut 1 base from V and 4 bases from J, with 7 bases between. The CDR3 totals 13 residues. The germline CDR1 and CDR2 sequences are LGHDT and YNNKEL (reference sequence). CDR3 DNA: TGTGCCAGCAGCCAAGGATCCCTCTATGGCTACACCTTC. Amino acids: CASSQGSLYGYTF.

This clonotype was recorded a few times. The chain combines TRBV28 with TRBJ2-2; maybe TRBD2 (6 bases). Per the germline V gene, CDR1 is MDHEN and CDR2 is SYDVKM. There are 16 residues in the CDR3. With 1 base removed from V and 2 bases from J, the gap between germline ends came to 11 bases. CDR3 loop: CASSLFGGTNTGELFF. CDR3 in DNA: TGTGCCAGCAGTTTATTCGGCGGGACTAACACCGGGGAGCTGTTTTTT. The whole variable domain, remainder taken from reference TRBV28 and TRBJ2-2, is DVKVTQSSRYLVKRTGEKVFLECVQDMDHENMFWYRQDPGLGLRLIYFSYDVKMKEKGDIPEGYSVSREKKERFSLILESASTNQTSMYLCASSLFGGTNTGELFFGEGSRLTVL.

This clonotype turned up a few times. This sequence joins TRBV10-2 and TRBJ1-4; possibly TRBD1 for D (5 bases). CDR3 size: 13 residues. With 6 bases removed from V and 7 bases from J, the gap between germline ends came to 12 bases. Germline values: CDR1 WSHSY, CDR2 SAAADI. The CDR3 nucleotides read TGCGCCAGCAGGACAGCGAACGGTGAAAAACTGTTTTTT. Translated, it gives CASRTANGEKLFF.

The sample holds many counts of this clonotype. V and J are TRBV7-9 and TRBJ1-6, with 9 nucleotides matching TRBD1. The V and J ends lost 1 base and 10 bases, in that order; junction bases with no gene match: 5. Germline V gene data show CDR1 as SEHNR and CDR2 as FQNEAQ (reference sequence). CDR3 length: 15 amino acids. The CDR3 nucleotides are TGTGCCAGCAGCTTAGTGGGACAGGGAGGATCACCCCTCCACTTT. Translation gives CASSLVGQGGSPLHF.

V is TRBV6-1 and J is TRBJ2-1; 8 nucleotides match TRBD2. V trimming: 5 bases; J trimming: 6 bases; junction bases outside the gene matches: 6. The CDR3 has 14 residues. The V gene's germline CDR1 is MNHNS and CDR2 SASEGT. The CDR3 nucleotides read TGTGCCAGCAGTCCCTTTACTAGCGGCAATGAGCAGTTCTTC. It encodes CASSPFTSGNEQFF.

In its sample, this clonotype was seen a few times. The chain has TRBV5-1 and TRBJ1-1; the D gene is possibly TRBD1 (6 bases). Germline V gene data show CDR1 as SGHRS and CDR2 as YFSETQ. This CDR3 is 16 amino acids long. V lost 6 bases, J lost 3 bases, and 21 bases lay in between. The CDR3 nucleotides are TGCGCCAGCAAGGGAACGGGGGCGCTTTTGGACACTGAAGCTTTCTTT. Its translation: CASKGTGALLDTEAFF.

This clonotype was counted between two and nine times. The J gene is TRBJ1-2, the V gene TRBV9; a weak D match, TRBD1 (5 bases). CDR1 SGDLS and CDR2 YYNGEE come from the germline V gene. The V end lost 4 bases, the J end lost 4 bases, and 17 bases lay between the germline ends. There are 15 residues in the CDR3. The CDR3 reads CASSSYSGPSYGYTF. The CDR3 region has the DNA TGTGCCAGCAGCTCATATTCGGGACCGAGCTATGGCTACACCTTC.

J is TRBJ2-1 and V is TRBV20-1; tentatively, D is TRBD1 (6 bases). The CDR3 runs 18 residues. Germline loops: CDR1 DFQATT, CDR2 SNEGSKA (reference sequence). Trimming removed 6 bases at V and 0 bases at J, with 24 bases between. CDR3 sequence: CSAPRGKTIPSSYNEQFF. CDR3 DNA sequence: TGCAGTGCCCCCAGGGGAAAGACAATACCTAGCTCCTACAATGAGCAGTTCTTC.